This TCR beta chain was sequenced during a study of T cell responses to AZD1222 COVID-19 vaccine (dated by TCRdb to the early 2020s). A note on the overall study: TCR sequencing was performed for about 240 trial participants, of whom roughly 200 were given two doses of AZD1222 and approximately 26 were given two doses of MenACWY control vaccine. Trial participants were enrolled by age into 18-55, 56-69 and 70-plus year subgroups, with roughly 160, 29 and 62 TCR-sequenced participants respectively. The study at large found these results: Only 5 to 7 AZD1222 recipients were SARS-CoV-2 seropositive at baseline, limiting conclusions about previously exposed vaccinees. Vaccine-associated CD4 TCRs spanned the whole spike protein, with dominant responses in regions 160-218 and 743-854. Reportedly, close to half of the unique spike-specific TCRs recognized epitopes lying outside the regions that are mutated in the B.1.351 and B.1.1.7 variants. Because no day 14 peak-response samples were available, repertoires were characterized only after the peak T cell response. The 56-69-year group was small, and its depth increase did not reach significance, likely because of low power. After two AZD1222 doses, spike-specific TCR breadth and depth were significantly higher than at day 0 and than in MenACWY recipients. Participants were mostly white British and included more females than males, and it was suggested by the authors that clonal diversity may have been underestimated.

The CDR3 regions of human TCRbeta chains were subjected to immunosequencing. For the original study's pipeline: Repertoire TCRs were matched against a reference library of SARS-CoV-2-specific TCRs generated with the MIRA antigen-specificity platform. Breadth meant the fraction of unique TCRs that were SARS-CoV-2-associated, whereas depth meant the fraction of total T cells that were SARS-CoV-2-associated. Each spike-specific TCR was assigned to its reactive spike region and to a CD4 or CD8 class using the MIRA data. Log10-transformed breadth and depth values were compared by one-way ANOVA with Sidak's multiple comparisons tests. TCRdb re-hosts the immuneACCESS table, in-frame sequences only. Its copies lack some clones; in the studies checked, an unresolved V gene accounts for under half of them, and the cause for the rest is not known. That table supplies the V and J calls and clone size; D and trimming were determined from the DNA. This sample is represented by about 150,000 clones; about 90% of them were singletons. The ten largest clones add up to approximately 9% of the sample.

There are 13 amino acids in the CDR3, from cysteine to phenylalanine inclusive. CDR3 DNA only is kept here, 39 bases in frame from base 1. The germline V gene supplies CDR1 KGHSH and CDR2 LQKENI. V is shortened by 4 bases, J by 2 bases, and the region joining them spans 7 bases. This clone occurred a few times. The antigen this receptor binds is unknown. No base quality values were provided; no much bigger clone lies one nucleotide off. This specimen's time point label, per the study, means: about 28 days (+/-7) after the second vaccine dose. AZD1222 recipients given second doses at about 4 weeks or at about 12 weeks were pooled, since spike-specific TCR depth and breadth were not found to differ between the two schedules. Vaccinee samples were obtained from the UK trials COV001 and COV002, which included a single-blind randomized controlled phase 2/3 trial of AZD1222 (ChAdOx1 nCoV-19) in healthy adults. For TCRbeta chain sequencing, PBMC samples were collected from trial participants at day 0 and at day 28 after the second dose.

This material consisted of peripheral blood, taken 28 days after the second AZD1222 dose. This clonotype originated in an adult who received the AZD1222 COVID-19 vaccine. In this chain, TRBV18 is recombined with TRBJ2-3, with the identity of the D gene unclear. The bases are TGTGCCAGCTCACAAGACACCACAGATACGCAGTATTTT. The encoded protein is CASSQDTTDTQYF. Here the CDR3 is joined to the reference TRBV18 and TRBJ2-3 genes, and the full variable domain is: NAGVMQNPRHLVRRRGQEARLRCSPMKGHSHVYWYRQLPEEGLKFMVYLQKENIIDESGMPKERFSAEFPKEGPSILRIQQVVRGDSAAYFCASSQDTTDTQYFGPGTRLTVL.